A selection of T cell receptor beta chains follows, all from one sample in a study of cytomegalovirus exposure and HLA in healthy donors. Assay used: immunoSEQ multiplex PCR; TCRdb lists only in-frame clones, some missing. Among about 180,000 clones, around 74% were seen once, and the ten largest hold 2.9%. Sample: PBMCs. Receptors were obtained from a male donor in good health and CMV-seronegative. CDR3s include the opening cysteine and the closing phenylalanine or tryptophan. Fields, in order: V gene, clone size, D gene, J gene, CDR3 protein, CDR3 DNA. A D gene is named only where the DNA matches it firmly. Clone size is given for some rows only: seen once, a few or many times, or a class if the clone is expanded.

v_gene: TRBV25-1
abundance: .
d_gene: TRBD1
j_gene: TRBJ1-1
CDR3aa: CASSEYSVTGTTEAFF
CDR3nt: TGTGCCAGCAGTGAATACTCTGTGACAGGGACGACTGAAGCTTTCTTT

v_gene: TRBV30
abundance: once
d_gene: .
j_gene: TRBJ1-6
CDR3aa: CAWIRDGSPLHF
CDR3nt: TGTGCCTGGATCAGGGATGGTTCACCCCTCCACTTT

v_gene: TRBV2
abundance: few
d_gene: TRBD1
j_gene: TRBJ2-5
CDR3aa: CASSEYRGETQYF
CDR3nt: TGTGCCAGCAGTGAATACAGGGGGGAGACCCAGTACTTC

v_gene: TRBV6-5
abundance: .
d_gene: TRBD2
j_gene: TRBJ2-1
CDR3aa: CASSYSRSGAGGQFF
CDR3nt: TGTGCCAGCAGTTACTCGAGGAGTGGGGCGGGGGGGCAGTTCTTC

v_gene: TRBV6-5
abundance: .
d_gene: TRBD1
j_gene: TRBJ1-6
CDR3aa: CASSFGQGDSPLHF
CDR3nt: TGTGCCAGCAGTTTTGGACAGGGAGATTCACCCCTCCACTTT

v_gene: TRBV11-2
abundance: .
d_gene: TRBD2
j_gene: TRBJ2-3
CDR3aa: CASSQLAARTDTQYF
CDR3nt: TGTGCCAGCAGCCAACTAGCGGCCCGCACAGATACGCAGTATTTT

v_gene: TRBV9
abundance: .
d_gene: TRBD1
j_gene: TRBJ1-4
CDR3aa: CASSVGGAGGSNEKLFF
CDR3nt: TGTGCCAGCAGCGTAGGTGGGGCAGGGGGAAGTAATGAAAAACTGTTTTTT

v_gene: TRBV2
abundance: .
d_gene: TRBD2
j_gene: TRBJ2-3
CDR3aa: CASGALAGGPGKDTQYF
CDR3nt: TGTGCCAGCGGGGCACTAGCGGGAGGGCCTGGAAAAGATACGCAGTATTTT

v_gene: TRBV29-1
abundance: .
d_gene: .
j_gene: TRBJ1-2
CDR3aa: CSVRLDRSYGYTF
CDR3nt: TGCAGCGTTCGGCTGGACAGATCCTATGGCTACACCTTC

v_gene: TRBV10-3
abundance: .
d_gene: TRBD1
j_gene: TRBJ1-1
CDR3aa: CAISDPGQGLNTEAFF
CDR3nt: TGTGCCATCAGTGACCCTGGACAGGGACTGAACACTGAAGCTTTCTTT

v_gene: TRBV28
abundance: .
d_gene: .
j_gene: TRBJ1-4
CDR3aa: CASSPDRRNEKLFF
CDR3nt: TGTGCCAGCAGTCCCGACAGGCGTAATGAAAAACTGTTTTTT

v_gene: TRBV6-1
abundance: once
d_gene: .
j_gene: TRBJ2-5
CDR3aa: CASSGNPTGLQETQYF
CDR3nt: TGTGCCAGCAGTGGCAACCCGACAGGCCTCCAAGAGACCCAGTACTTC

v_gene: TRBV5-1
abundance: .
d_gene: .
j_gene: TRBJ1-4
CDR3aa: CASRWRAPNEKLFF
CDR3nt: TGCGCCAGCCGCTGGCGGGCACCTAATGAAAAACTGTTTTTT

v_gene: TRBV5-1
abundance: .
d_gene: .
j_gene: TRBJ1-4
CDR3aa: CASSPYATNEKLFF
CDR3nt: TGCGCCAGCAGCCCCTATGCAACTAATGAAAAACTGTTTTTT

v_gene: TRBV30
abundance: once
d_gene: .
j_gene: TRBJ2-3
CDR3aa: CAWSVGSADTQYF
CDR3nt: TGTGCCTGGAGTGTCGGGAGCGCAGATACGCAGTATTTT

v_gene: TRBV10-1
abundance: .
d_gene: TRBD1
j_gene: TRBJ2-5
CDR3aa: CASSEGQGVQETQYF
CDR3nt: TGCGCCAGCAGTGAGGGACAGGGGGTCCAAGAGACCCAGTACTTC

v_gene: TRBV11-2
abundance: .
d_gene: TRBD2
j_gene: TRBJ2-1
CDR3aa: CASQDLAGAGGNEQFF
CDR3nt: TGTGCCAGCCAGGATCTAGCGGGAGCTGGGGGGAATGAGCAGTTCTTC

v_gene: TRBV9
abundance: few
d_gene: TRBD2
j_gene: TRBJ2-5
CDR3aa: CASSSREAGGWQETQYF
CDR3nt: TGTGCCAGCAGCTCTCGGGAGGCTGGGGGGTGGCAAGAGACCCAGTACTTC

v_gene: TRBV19
abundance: .
d_gene: .
j_gene: TRBJ1-5
CDR3aa: CASSVQGFDNQPQHF
CDR3nt: TGTGCCAGTAGTGTTCAGGGGTTTGACAATCAGCCCCAGCATTTT

v_gene: TRBV29-1
abundance: few
d_gene: .
j_gene: TRBJ2-1
CDR3aa: CSVEDLGESPDEQFF
CDR3nt: TGCAGCGTTGAAGATCTTGGTGAGAGCCCCGATGAGCAGTTCTTC

v_gene: TRBV13
abundance: .
d_gene: .
j_gene: TRBJ2-7
CDR3aa: CASSSSSYEQYF
CDR3nt: TGTGCCAGCAGCTCTAGCTCCTACGAGCAGTACTTC

v_gene: TRBV5-1
abundance: .
d_gene: .
j_gene: TRBJ1-4
CDR3aa: CASSLTGTANEKLFF
CDR3nt: TGCGCCAGCAGCTTAACAGGGACGGCTAATGAAAAACTGTTTTTT

v_gene: TRBV7-8
abundance: few
d_gene: .
j_gene: TRBJ1-6
CDR3aa: CASSSYRRGEKNSPLHF
CDR3nt: TGTGCCAGCAGCTCATATAGGAGGGGAGAGAAGAATTCACCCCTCCACTTT

v_gene: TRBV6-1
abundance: .
d_gene: .
j_gene: TRBJ1-6
CDR3aa: CASSDSQGVRSSPLHF
CDR3nt: TGTGCCAGCAGTGATTCCCAGGGTGTGAGAAGTTCACCCCTCCACTTT

v_gene: TRBV2
abundance: .
d_gene: .
j_gene: TRBJ1-2
CDR3aa: CASSESGELDYGYTF
CDR3nt: TGTGCCAGCAGTGAGAGCGGGGAGCTCGACTATGGCTACACCTTC

v_gene: TRBV19
abundance: .
d_gene: .
j_gene: TRBJ2-2
CDR3aa: CASSMNRDTGELFF
CDR3nt: TGTGCCAGTAGTATGAACAGGGATACCGGGGAGCTGTTTTTT

v_gene: TRBV9
abundance: .
d_gene: .
j_gene: TRBJ2-3
CDR3aa: CASSVRGTDTDTQYF
CDR3nt: TGTGCCAGCAGCGTACGGGGGACCGACACAGATACGCAGTATTTT

v_gene: TRBV4-3
abundance: few
d_gene: .
j_gene: TRBJ2-3
CDR3aa: CASSQVSGRDTQYF
CDR3nt: TGCGCCAGCAGCCAAGTGTCGGGGAGAGATACGCAGTATTTT

v_gene: TRBV7-3
abundance: .
d_gene: .
j_gene: TRBJ2-7
CDR3aa: CASSLGGSGYEQYF
CDR3nt: TGTGCCAGCAGCTTAGGAGGTTCGGGCTACGAGCAGTACTTC

v_gene: TRBV28
abundance: .
d_gene: TRBD2
j_gene: TRBJ2-3
CDR3aa: CASSSPAGDTDTQYF
CDR3nt: TGTGCCAGCAGTTCCCCCGCGGGAGATACAGATACGCAGTATTTT

v_gene: TRBV19
abundance: .
d_gene: TRBD2
j_gene: TRBJ2-1
CDR3aa: CASSLSGGGYNEQFF
CDR3nt: TGTGCCAGTAGTCTGAGCGGGGGGGGTTACAATGAGCAGTTCTTC

v_gene: TRBV4-1
abundance: .
d_gene: TRBD1
j_gene: TRBJ2-5
CDR3aa: CASSQGGQGMLGQETQYF
CDR3nt: TGCGCCAGCAGCCAAGGGGGACAGGGGATGTTAGGACAAGAGACCCAGTACTTC

v_gene: TRBV11-1
abundance: few
d_gene: .
j_gene: TRBJ1-1
CDR3aa: CASSLNFRAEAFF
CDR3nt: TGTGCCAGCAGCTTAAATTTCCGGGCTGAAGCTTTCTTT

v_gene: TRBV9
abundance: once
d_gene: .
j_gene: TRBJ1-5
CDR3aa: CASSVGGSGNQPQHF
CDR3nt: TGTGCCAGCAGCGTGGGGGGTAGTGGCAATCAGCCCCAGCATTTT

v_gene: TRBV6-6
abundance: .
d_gene: TRBD2
j_gene: TRBJ2-1
CDR3aa: CASSTTSGRSTEQFF
CDR3nt: TGTGCCAGCAGCACCACTAGCGGGAGGTCCACCGAGCAGTTCTTC

v_gene: TRBV6-5
abundance: few
d_gene: .
j_gene: TRBJ2-1
CDR3aa: CASSIPLSHEQFF
CDR3nt: TGTGCCAGCAGTATACCCCTGAGCCATGAGCAGTTCTTC

v_gene: TRBV30
abundance: .
d_gene: TRBD1
j_gene: TRBJ2-7
CDR3aa: CARTGGGEQYF
CDR3nt: TGTGCCAGGACAGGAGGAGGCGAGCAGTACTTC

v_gene: TRBV6-5
abundance: .
d_gene: TRBD1
j_gene: TRBJ1-1
CDR3aa: CASSYSTQGGTEAFF
CDR3nt: TGTGCCAGCAGTTACTCGACACAGGGGGGGACTGAAGCTTTCTTT

v_gene: TRBV6-5
abundance: .
d_gene: .
j_gene: TRBJ1-4
CDR3aa: CASREKVSGEKLFF
CDR3nt: TGTGCCAGCAGGGAGAAGGTTTCGGGGGAAAAACTGTTTTTT

v_gene: TRBV30
abundance: few
d_gene: TRBD1
j_gene: TRBJ1-2
CDR3aa: CAWLTGGIIYGYTF
CDR3nt: TGTGCCTGGCTGACAGGGGGCATTATCTATGGCTACACCTTC

v_gene: TRBV30
abundance: few
d_gene: TRBD2
j_gene: TRBJ2-6
CDR3aa: CAWSPLGLAGANVLTF
CDR3nt: TGTGCCTGGAGTCCCCTGGGACTAGCTGGGGCCAACGTCCTGACTTTC

v_gene: TRBV6-5
abundance: few
d_gene: TRBD2
j_gene: TRBJ2-1
CDR3aa: CASTKDGGENNEQFF
CDR3nt: TGTGCCAGCACCAAGGACGGGGGGGAAAACAATGAGCAGTTCTTC

v_gene: TRBV28
abundance: .
d_gene: TRBD1
j_gene: TRBJ2-1
CDR3aa: CASSLGTGGAGREQFF
CDR3nt: TGTGCCAGCAGTTTAGGGACAGGGGGCGCTGGGAGAGAGCAGTTCTTC

v_gene: TRBV7-9
abundance: .
d_gene: TRBD1
j_gene: TRBJ1-1
CDR3aa: CASSFQGGTEAFF
CDR3nt: TGTGCCAGCAGCTTTCAGGGGGGCACTGAAGCTTTCTTT

v_gene: TRBV4-3
abundance: once
d_gene: TRBD2
j_gene: TRBJ2-7
CDR3aa: CASSPTAGGGYEQYF
CDR3nt: TGCGCCAGCAGCCCCACAGCGGGAGGAGGGTACGAGCAGTACTTC

v_gene: TRBV28
abundance: .
d_gene: .
j_gene: TRBJ1-5
CDR3aa: CASSSPQGDSNQPQHF
CDR3nt: TGTGCCAGCAGTTCTCCACAGGGAGACAGCAATCAGCCCCAGCATTTT

v_gene: TRBV5-6
abundance: .
d_gene: .
j_gene: TRBJ1-1
CDR3aa: CASSLQWQTEAFF
CDR3nt: TGTGCCAGCAGCTTGCAATGGCAAACGGAAGCTTTCTTT

v_gene: TRBV4-2
abundance: .
d_gene: .
j_gene: TRBJ1-6
CDR3aa: CASRGGIAYNSPLHF
CDR3nt: TGTGCCAGCAGGGGGGGGATCGCCTATAATTCACCCCTCCACTTT

v_gene: TRBV30
abundance: .
d_gene: .
j_gene: TRBJ1-1
CDR3aa: CAWRGGWGTEAFF
CDR3nt: TGTGCCTGGAGGGGGGGGTGGGGAACTGAAGCTTTCTTT

v_gene: TRBV10-1
abundance: few
d_gene: TRBD2
j_gene: TRBJ2-3
CDR3aa: CASSSPGLAGGDTQYF
CDR3nt: TGCGCCAGCAGTTCCCCGGGACTAGCGGGTGGAGATACGCAGTATTTT

v_gene: TRBV7-2
abundance: .
d_gene: .
j_gene: TRBJ1-2
CDR3aa: CASSSEPGGRYGYTF
CDR3nt: TGTGCCAGCAGCTCTGAGCCCGGGGGGCGCTATGGCTACACCTTC